Below, one TCR beta chain is given with its context. Its antigen is not known. The sample is drawn from a study of CD8+ T cells in alopecia areata. RNA was isolated and reverse transcribed to cDNA, the sequencing template. The data were produced by immunoSEQ multiplex PCR, yet TCRdb's version contains in-frame clones alone and is incomplete. The sample records approximately 65,000 clones, under 55% being singletons. This CDR3 has 17 residues. Germline V lookup: CDR1 MGHRA, CDR2 YSYEKL. V was trimmed by 2 bases and J by 3 bases, leaving 17 bases between them. Whole-study findings and limits: Higher clonality and more expanded CD8+ clones appeared in lesional than normal scalp. Sharing of TCRs across patients appeared less clear than in mice, possibly for HLA-related reasons.

The chain employs TRBV4-1 and TRBJ1-5; a weak D match, TRBD1 (5 bases). Sequenced material: CD8+ T cells sorted from blood, taken at week 0. The sequence derives from a human donor with alopecia areata. Written as DNA, the CDR3 is TGCGCCAGCAGCCAACGCCTCCCCGACAGTTACAATCAGCCCCAGCATTTT. Translated, it gives CASSQRLPDSYNQPQHF.